These 8 T cell receptor beta chains came from one sample sequenced in a study of human T cells and chemical hapten exposure. The time point was: patch test 1, 2 weeks after DPC sensitization. Treatment here: therapeutic diphenylcyclopropenone sensitization with weekly scalp DPC. MiXCR, run by TCRdb on the RACE reads, gives a single entry per CDR3 protein. The sample holds tens of thousands of distinct CDR3 sequences, approximately 10% seen once. The starting material was whole blood, obtained in connection with sensitization to the hapten diphenylcyclopropenone (DPC). These receptor sequences come from a woman between 45 and 60 years old with alopecia areata. Some clones in this sample may be carry-over from other donors' samples.

This clonotype came up a few times. This chain links TRBV6-5 with TRBJ2-1; 9 bases match TRBD2. V shed 0 bases, J shed 2 bases, and the junction held 2 bases outside the gene matches. The germline gives CDR1 MNHEY, CDR2 SVGAGI. CDR3 length: 16 residues. The CDR3 DNA sequence: TGTGCCAGCAGTTACTCTCCTAGCGGGACCTACAATGAGCAGTTCTTC. Its translation: CASSYSPSGTYNEQFF.

This clonotype was recorded a few times. This rearrangement joins TRBV6-5 to TRBJ2-3, with TRBD2 identical over 7 bases. The CDR3 contains 14 residues. Per germline, CDR1 MNHEY and CDR2 SVGAGI. The V gene end was trimmed by 6 bases and the J gene end by 0 bases; junction bases not matched to a gene: 3. The CDR3, as DNA: TGTGCCAGCAGGACCGGGGGGAGCACAGATACGCAGTATTTT. Amino acids: CASRTGGSTDTQYF.

DNA for the CDR3: TGTGCCAGCAGCTTAGGCAGCGGGCGGCGAGAGACCCAGTACTTC. Its protein is CASSLGSGRRETQYF. V is TRBV7-9 and J is TRBJ2-5; TRBD2 might be the D (6 bases). Trimming took off 1 base at V and 4 bases at J, with 13 bases between the two ends. Germline V gives CDR1 SEHNR, CDR2 FQNEAQ (reference sequence). This CDR3 has 15 residues.

The J gene is TRBJ2-7, the V gene TRBV18; 7 nucleotides line up with TRBD1. The germline V gene encodes CDR1 KGHSH and CDR2 LQKENI. With 1 base clipped from V and 3 bases from J, the junction kept 6 bases outside the gene matches. CDR3 length: 15 residues. CDR3 sequence: CASSPLPGTVYEQYF. The DNA of the CDR3 is TGTGCCAGCTCACCACTTCCCGGGACAGTCTACGAGCAGTACTTC.

Remarks on this clonotype: A junction end diverges from the germline sequence, so it may reflect a read error. The V call is TRBV7-8, the J call TRBJ2-3; D may be TRBD1 (6 bases). The length of the CDR3 is 13 residues. CDR1 SGHVS and CDR2 FQNEAQ come from the germline V gene. The CDR3 is CTSRTGTTDTQYF. The DNA of the CDR3 is TGTACCAGCAGAACAGGGACGACAGATACGCAGTATTTT.

This chain connects TRBV20-1 to TRBJ1-6; 10 nucleotides match TRBD1. Germline loops: CDR1 DFQATT, CDR2 SNEGSKA (reference sequence). The junction had 8 bases not matched to a gene; V was cut back by 5 bases and J by 7 bases. This CDR3 region has 15 residues. CDR3 region: CSAPGGQGNNSPLHF. For the CDR3, the DNA is TGCAGTGCTCCAGGGGGACAGGGGAACAATTCACCCCTCCACTTT.

In its sample, this clonotype was seen many times. The chain recombines TRBV25-1 with TRBJ1-1; possible D gene TRBD1, 6 bases. Germline lookup yields CDR1 MGHDK and CDR2 SYGVNS. The ends were cut back, 3 bases at V and 4 bases at J, with 12 bases in the middle. The CDR3 is 14 amino acids. The CDR3 sequence is CASSDTQGPTEAFF. CDR3 sequence (DNA): TGTGCCAGCAGTGATACACAGGGACCCACTGAAGCTTTCTTT.

This clonotype was observed at least ten times. This sequence joins TRBV29-1 and TRBJ2-3; D may match TRBD1 or TRBD2 (6 bases each). This CDR3 is 14 amino acids long. V gave up 4 bases and J gave up 0 bases, with 11 bases separating them. Germline CDR1 is SQVTM and CDR2 is ANQGSEA. The DNA of the CDR3 is TGCAGCGTTGGGGGGGCGGGGAGCACAGATACGCAGTATTTT. Its protein product is CSVGGAGSTDTQYF.